This passage covers 23 T cell receptor beta chains from one sample sequenced in a study of identical twins. From the 5' RACE reads, TCRdb called clonotypes with MiXCR, one entry per CDR3 protein. The data contain around 550,000 distinct CDR3 sequences, 13% to 15% of them singletons. This sample also appeared in a second study, on yellow fever vaccine responses in identical twins.

The sequenced sample was CD4+ T cells sorted from blood. The receptors derive from a woman aged 18-29 years in good health.

This clonotype occurred many times. The gene calls are TRBV7-6 and TRBJ1-3; D is undetermined. The CDR3 runs to 17 residues. CDR1 and CDR2 (germline): SGHVS, FNYEAQ. Trimming left V 5 bases short and J 2 bases short, with 19 bases between. The CDR3 reads CASSLRQTRSAGNTIYF. As DNA, the CDR3 is TGTGCCAGCAGCCTCCGACAAACCCGGTCTGCTGGAAACACCATATATTTT.

The gene calls are TRBV5-1 and TRBJ2-2; 7 bases align to TRBD2. With 4 bases clipped from V and 2 bases from J, the junction kept 8 bases outside the gene matches. Germline V gene sequence: CDR1 SGHRS, CDR2 YFSETQ. The CDR3 contains 16 residues. CDR3 nucleotides: TGCGCCAGCAGCATTATGGGAGGGGTTAACACCGGGGAGCTGTTTTTT. Protein: CASSIMGGVNTGELFF.

This clonotype appeared a few times. The CDR3 loop reads CSARLPSGTSGANSYNEQFF. Here the CDR3 DNA reads TGCAGTGCTAGACTACCCTCCGGGACTAGCGGGGCCAATTCCTACAATGAGCAGTTCTTC. The J gene is TRBJ2-1, the V gene TRBV20-1; 13 bases are a match to TRBD2. Per the germline V gene, CDR1 is DFQATT and CDR2 is SNEGSKA (reference sequence). CDR3 length: 20 amino acids. J was trimmed by 1 base and V by 2 bases; bases with no gene match: 14.

The chain has TRBV7-2 and TRBJ1-1; D is unclear. Germline V CDR1 and CDR2: SGHTA, FQGNSA. V was trimmed by 4 bases and J by 5 bases, leaving 11 bases between them. CDR3 length: 13 residues. This chain's CDR3 is CASSSFGGTEAFF. DNA for the CDR3: TGTGCCAGCAGCTCATTCGGTGGGACTGAAGCTTTCTTT.

This chain uses TRBV9 with TRBJ2-5; TRBD2 agrees at 8 bases. This CDR3 contains 17 residues. Germline V gene lookup returns CDR1 SGDLS and CDR2 YYNGEE. Trimming took 2 bases from V and 4 from J; bases not matched to a gene: 13. For the CDR3, the DNA is TGTGCCAGCAGCGTCGGGAATAGCGGGATGGGGGGAGAGACCCAGTACTTC. Translating it yields CASSVGNSGMGGETQYF.

This clonotype was counted a few times. The genes are TRBV5-1 and TRBJ2-5; the D is unclear. Trimming left V 0 bases short and J 5 bases short, with 11 bases between. The germline V gene has CDR1 SGHRS and CDR2 YFSETQ. The CDR3 spans 14 residues. The CDR3 sequence: CASSLEWVKETQYF. In nucleotides, the CDR3 is TGCGCCAGCAGCTTGGAGTGGGTCAAGGAGACCCAGTACTTC.

The rearrangement uses TRBV29-1 and TRBJ2-7; TRBD1 might be the D (7 bases). V was cut by 3 bases and J by 4 bases, with 13 bases left in between. Germline CDR1 is SQVTM and CDR2 is ANQGSEA. The CDR3 sequence is 13 residues long. CDR3 nucleotide sequence: TGCAGCGTTGATGTACAGGGGAGGTACGAGCAGTACTTC. Amino acids: CSVDVQGRYEQYF.

This clonotype was counted between two and nine times. CDR3 in DNA: TGCGCCAGCAGCCAAGCCGGGACTAGCGGGAGCGGGGAGCTGTTTTTT. Protein sequence: CASSQAGTSGSGELFF. The rearrangement uses TRBV4-1 and TRBJ2-2; 14 nucleotides agree with TRBD2. This CDR3 is 16 amino acids long. V lost 1 base and J lost 7; bases outside the gene matches: 2. Germline V gives CDR1 MGHRA, CDR2 YSYEKL.

The genes are TRBV5-6 and TRBJ2-1; D may correspond to TRBD1 or TRBD2 (5 bases each). CDR3 length: 17 amino acids. The germline V and J ends were trimmed by 4 bases and 0 bases, with 17 bases remaining between them. CDR1 and CDR2 from the germline V gene are SGHDT and YYEEEE. The CDR3 sequence: CASSHGVGPSSYNEQFF. CDR3 nucleotide sequence: TGTGCCAGCAGCCACGGCGTGGGACCTAGCTCCTACAATGAGCAGTTCTTC.

This clonotype was seen a handful of times. The chain carries TRBV29-1 and TRBJ2-5; TRBD2 aligns across 11 bases. The CDR3 runs to 15 residues. Germline V CDR1 and CDR2: SQVTM, ANQGSEA. V shed 1 base, J shed 2 bases, and the junction held 3 bases outside the gene matches. CDR3 sequence (DNA): TGCAGCGTTGAAGGACTAGCGGGGCTACAAGAGACCCAGTACTTC. Encoded protein: CSVEGLAGLQETQYF.

This chain uses TRBV12-3 or TRBV12-4 with TRBJ2-2; TRBD2 matches 9 bases. CDR3 length: 16 amino acids. After removal of 3 bases from V and 8 bases from J, the junction contained 10 bases not matched to a gene. The CDR3 loop reads CASSLLASGKRGELFF. Written as DNA, the CDR3 is TGTGCCAGCAGTTTGTTGGCTAGCGGGAAACGTGGGGAGCTGTTTTTT.

The table lists this clonotype with a few counts. The chain employs TRBV12-3 or TRBV12-4 and TRBJ1-6; 9 bases are shared with TRBD1. The CDR3 has 17 amino acids. V was pared by 0 bases and J by 4 bases, with 4 bases of the junction left unmatched. The CDR3 region has the DNA TGTGCCAGCAGTTTAGCCGGGACAGGGCTTTATAATTCACCCCTCCACTTT. Translating gives CASSLAGTGLYNSPLHF.

A few counts support this clonotype. The chain uses TRBV29-1 and TRBJ2-1, with 8 bases identical to TRBD1. CDR1 and CDR2 from the germline V gene are SQVTM and ANQGSEA. The J segment lost 3 bases and the V segment lost 5 bases, leaving 6 bases of the junction unmatched. The CDR3 spans 14 residues. For the CDR3, the DNA is TGCAGCGTTACAACCAGGGGGCACTACAATGAGCAGTTCTTC. Translation: CSVTTRGHYNEQFF.

This clonotype was seen a few times. The chain links TRBV6-1 to TRBJ2-3, with D tentatively TRBD2 (5 bases). The length of the CDR3 is 11 residues. Germline CDR1 and CDR2: MNHNS and SASEGT. Deletions cut 3 bases from V and 8 bases from J, with 6 bases between. The DNA for the CDR3 is TGTGCCAGCAGTGAGGACTCTACGCAGTATTTT. Residues: CASSEDSTQYF.

This chain joins TRBV27 and TRBJ2-3, with 11 nucleotides matching TRBD2. Germline-derived CDR1 and CDR2 are MNHEY and SMNVEV (reference sequence). V lost 2 bases and J lost 7; bases outside the gene matches: 8. The CDR3 contains 16 residues. CDR3 region: CASSLQASGGLNTQYF. The CDR3 coding sequence is TGTGCCAGCAGTTTACAGGCTAGCGGGGGGTTAAATACGCAGTATTTT.

Only a few counts were recorded for this clonotype. The CDR3 bases are TGCAGTGCTATGCCGACTAGCGGGAGTACTTACGAGCAGTACTTC. It specifies CSAMPTSGSTYEQYF. This chain joins TRBV20-1 and TRBJ2-7; the match to TRBD2 covers 12 bases. J was trimmed by 4 bases and V by 4 bases; bases with no gene match: 8. This CDR3 is built from 15 residues. The V gene's germline CDR1 is DFQATT and CDR2 SNEGSKA (reference sequence).

The rearrangement links TRBV4-1 to TRBJ2-1; 15 bases are shared with TRBD2. The CDR3 loop spans 21 amino acids. V lost 4 bases, J lost 0 bases, and 13 bases stayed unmatched. Germline V gives CDR1 MGHRA, CDR2 YSYEKL. Here the CDR3 DNA reads TGCGCCAGCAGCCGGGACGGGACTAGCGGGGGGACTCTGAGCTCCTACAATGAGCAGTTCTTC. Translation: CASSRDGTSGGTLSSYNEQFF.

The chain joins TRBV7-3 to TRBJ2-5, with 8 bases that match TRBD1. The CDR3 covers 15 residues. Germline V CDR1 and CDR2: SGHTA, FQGTGA. Trimming at V came to 5 bases and at J to 5 bases, leaving 10 bases not matched to a gene. CDR3 loop: CASSLTTGDGETQYF. CDR3 in DNA: TGTGCCAGCAGCCTCACGACAGGGGACGGGGAGACCCAGTACTTC.

In its sample, this clonotype was seen a few times. The chain employs TRBV5-1 and TRBJ2-3, with 8 bases fitting TRBD2. V lost 3 bases, J lost 1 base, and 10 bases stayed unmatched. The CDR3 has 17 amino acids. Germline V gene sequence: CDR1 SGHRS, CDR2 YFSETQ. This chain's CDR3 is CASSSKAGVSGTDTQYF. In nucleotides, the CDR3 is TGCGCCAGCAGCTCCAAAGCGGGAGTTAGTGGCACAGATACGCAGTATTTT.

CDR3 nucleotides: TGTGCCAGCAGGCTGACAGGGCTGAACACTGAAGCTTTCTTT. This sequence encodes CASRLTGLNTEAFF. This chain connects TRBV6-1 to TRBJ1-1; 7 positions agree with TRBD1. V lost 6 bases to trimming and J lost 0 bases; unmatched junction nucleotides: 4. The germline V gene encodes CDR1 MNHNS and CDR2 SASEGT. The CDR3 length is 14 residues.

The V call is TRBV7-9, the J call TRBJ2-1, with 7 bases aligning to TRBD2. The germline V gene encodes CDR1 SEHNR and CDR2 FQNEAQ (reference sequence). The CDR3 contains 16 residues. The V gene end was trimmed by 3 bases and the J gene end by 3 bases; junction bases not matched to a gene: 8. In DNA, the CDR3 is TGTGCCAGCAGCTTTTTCGTTGCGGGGGACTACAATGAGCAGTTCTTC. Translating gives CASSFFVAGDYNEQFF.

This clonotype was seen more than once but under ten times. V gene TRBV7-2 combines with J gene TRBJ2-2, with D possibly being TRBD2 (5 bases). The germline V and J ends were trimmed by 0 bases and 5 bases, with 10 bases remaining between them. Germline lookup yields CDR1 SGHTA and CDR2 FQGNSA. This CDR3 is 15 amino acids long. CDR3 sequence reads: CASSLAAWETGELFF. CDR3 sequence (DNA): TGTGCCAGCAGCTTAGCGGCTTGGGAGACCGGGGAGCTGTTTTTT.

This clonotype was seen a few times. This chain links TRBV6-5 with TRBJ1-5, with unresolved D. Germline lookup yields CDR1 MNHEY and CDR2 SVGAGI. Trimming took off 5 bases at V and 3 bases at J, with 11 bases between the two ends. The CDR3 runs 14 residues. The CDR3 DNA follows: TGTGCCAGCAGTACTTACAAGGACAATCAGCCCCAGCATTTT. Its protein is CASSTYKDNQPQHF.